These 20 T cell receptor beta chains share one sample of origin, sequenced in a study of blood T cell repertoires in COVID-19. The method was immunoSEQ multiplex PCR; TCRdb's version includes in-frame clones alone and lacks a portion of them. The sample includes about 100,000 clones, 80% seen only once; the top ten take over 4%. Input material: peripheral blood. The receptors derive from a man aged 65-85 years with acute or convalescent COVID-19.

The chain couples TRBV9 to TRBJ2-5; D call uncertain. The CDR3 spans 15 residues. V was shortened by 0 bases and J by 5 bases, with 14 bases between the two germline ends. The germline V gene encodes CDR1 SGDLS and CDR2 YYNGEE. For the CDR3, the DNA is TGTGCCAGCAGCGTAGTCCCGGGTCCGGGTGAGACCCAGTACTTC. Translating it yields CASSVVPGPGETQYF.

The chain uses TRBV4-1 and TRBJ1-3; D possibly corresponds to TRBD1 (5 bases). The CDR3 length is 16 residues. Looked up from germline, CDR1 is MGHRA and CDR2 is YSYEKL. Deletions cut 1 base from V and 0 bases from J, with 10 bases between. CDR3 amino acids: CASSQGQPISGNTIYF. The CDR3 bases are TGCGCCAGCAGCCAAGGACAGCCAATCTCTGGAAACACCATATATTTT.

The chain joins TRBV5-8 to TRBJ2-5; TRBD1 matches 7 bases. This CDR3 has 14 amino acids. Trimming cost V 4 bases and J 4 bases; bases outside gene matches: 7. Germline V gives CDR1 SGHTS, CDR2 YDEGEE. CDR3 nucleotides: TGTGCCAGCAGCCGAGGACAGGCGGGAGAGACCCAGTACTTC. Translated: CASSRGQAGETQYF.

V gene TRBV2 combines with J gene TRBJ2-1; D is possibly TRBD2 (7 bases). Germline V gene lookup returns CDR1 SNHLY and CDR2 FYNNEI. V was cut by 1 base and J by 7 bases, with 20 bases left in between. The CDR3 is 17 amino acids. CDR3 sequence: CASSEVRLAEGGNEQFF. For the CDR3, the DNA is TGTGCCAGCAGTGAAGTAAGGCTAGCGGAGGGGGGGAATGAGCAGTTCTTC.

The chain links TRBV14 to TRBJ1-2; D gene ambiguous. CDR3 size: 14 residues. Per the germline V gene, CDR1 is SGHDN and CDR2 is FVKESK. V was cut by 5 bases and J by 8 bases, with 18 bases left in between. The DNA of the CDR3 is TGTGCCAGCAGCAAGAATCTGGACGGGGAAGGCTACACCTTC. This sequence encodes CASSKNLDGEGYTF.

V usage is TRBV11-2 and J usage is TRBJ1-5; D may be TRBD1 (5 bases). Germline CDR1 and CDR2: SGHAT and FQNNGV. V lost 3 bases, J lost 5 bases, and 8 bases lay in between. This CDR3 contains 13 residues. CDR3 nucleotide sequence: TGTGCCAGCAGCTTCGGGGGTGATCAGCCCCAGCATTTT. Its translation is CASSFGGDQPQHF.

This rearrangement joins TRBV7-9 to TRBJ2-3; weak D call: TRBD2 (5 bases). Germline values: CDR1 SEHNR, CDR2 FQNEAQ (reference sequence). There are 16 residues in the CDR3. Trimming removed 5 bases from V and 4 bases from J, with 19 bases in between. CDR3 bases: TGTGCCAGCAGCCCCAAGGCGGGTGGCAGTGCAGATACGCAGTATTTT. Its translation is CASSPKAGGSADTQYF. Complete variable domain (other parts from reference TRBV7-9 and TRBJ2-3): DTGVSQNPRHKITKRGQNVTFRCDPISEHNRLYWYRQTLGQGPEFLTYFQNEAQLEKSRLLSDRFSAERPKGSFSTLEIQRTEQGDSAMYLCASSPKAGGSADTQYFGPGTRLTVL.

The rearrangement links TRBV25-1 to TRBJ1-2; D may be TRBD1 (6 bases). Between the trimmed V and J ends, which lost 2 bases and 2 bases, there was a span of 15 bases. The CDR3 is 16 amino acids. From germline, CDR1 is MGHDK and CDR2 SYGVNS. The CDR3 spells CASSEPGAWVNYGYTF. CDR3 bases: TGTGCCAGCAGTGAACCAGGGGCATGGGTGAACTATGGCTACACCTTC.

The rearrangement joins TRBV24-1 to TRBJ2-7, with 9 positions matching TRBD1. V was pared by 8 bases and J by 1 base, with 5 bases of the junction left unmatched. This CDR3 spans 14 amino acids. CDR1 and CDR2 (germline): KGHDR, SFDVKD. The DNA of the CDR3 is TGTGCCACCAAGGGACAGGGCTCTTCCTACGAGCAGTACTTC. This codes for CATKGQGSSYEQYF.

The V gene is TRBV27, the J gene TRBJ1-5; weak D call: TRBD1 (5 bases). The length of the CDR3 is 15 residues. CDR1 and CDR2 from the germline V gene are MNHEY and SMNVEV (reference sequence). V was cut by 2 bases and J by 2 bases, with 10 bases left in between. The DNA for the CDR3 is TGTGCCAGCAGTTTACTTGGGGCTGGCAATCAGCCCCAGCATTTT. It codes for CASSLLGAGNQPQHF.

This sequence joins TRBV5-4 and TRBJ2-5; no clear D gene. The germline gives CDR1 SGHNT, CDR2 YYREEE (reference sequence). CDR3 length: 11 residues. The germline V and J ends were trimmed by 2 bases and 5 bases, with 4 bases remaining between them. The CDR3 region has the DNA TGTGCCAGCAGCTTCCAGGAGACCCAGTACTTC. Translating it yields CASSFQETQYF.

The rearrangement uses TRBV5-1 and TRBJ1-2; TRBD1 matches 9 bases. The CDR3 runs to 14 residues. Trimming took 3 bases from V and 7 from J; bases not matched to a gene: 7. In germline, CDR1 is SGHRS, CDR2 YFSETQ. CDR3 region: CASSSTDRGSGYTF. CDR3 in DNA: TGCGCCAGCAGCTCAACCGACAGGGGGTCTGGCTACACCTTC.

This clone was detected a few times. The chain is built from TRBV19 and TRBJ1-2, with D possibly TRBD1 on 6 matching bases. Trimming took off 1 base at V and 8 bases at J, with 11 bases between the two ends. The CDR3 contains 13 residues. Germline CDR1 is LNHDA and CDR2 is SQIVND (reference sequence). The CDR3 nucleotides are TGTGCCAGTAGTATAGCAGGGGTGGAAGGCTACACCTTC. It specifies CASSIAGVEGYTF. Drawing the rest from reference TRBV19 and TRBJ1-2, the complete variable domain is DGGITQSPKYLFRKEGQNVTLSCEQNLNHDAMYWYRQDPGQGLRLIYYSQIVNDFQKGDIAEGYSVSREKKESFPLTVTSAQKNPTAFYLCASSIAGVEGYTFGSGTRLTVV.

In DNA, the CDR3 is TGTGCCAGCAGTGGGGGGGCGTTTGATACGCAGTATTTT. It specifies CASSGGAFDTQYF. The gene calls are TRBV7-9 and TRBJ2-3; a weak D match, TRBD2 (7 bases). The CDR3 runs 13 residues. Germline V lookup: CDR1 SEHNR, CDR2 FQNEAQ (reference sequence). Trimming cost V 6 bases and J 6 bases, with 13 bases left between them.

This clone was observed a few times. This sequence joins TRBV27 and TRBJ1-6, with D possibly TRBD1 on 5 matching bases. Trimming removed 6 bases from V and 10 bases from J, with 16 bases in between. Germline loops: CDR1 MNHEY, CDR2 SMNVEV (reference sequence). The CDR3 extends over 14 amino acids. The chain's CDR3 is CASSLGEALSPLHF. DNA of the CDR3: TGTGCCAGCAGCCTGGGGGAGGCATTATCACCCCTCCACTTT.

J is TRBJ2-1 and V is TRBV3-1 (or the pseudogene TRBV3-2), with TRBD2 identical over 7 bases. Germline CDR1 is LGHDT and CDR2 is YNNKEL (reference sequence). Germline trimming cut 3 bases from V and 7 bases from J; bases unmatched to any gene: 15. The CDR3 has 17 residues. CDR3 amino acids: CASSQAWGGGLGNEQFF. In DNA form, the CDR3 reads TGTGCCAGCAGCCAGGCGTGGGGCGGGGGTTTAGGTAATGAGCAGTTCTTC.

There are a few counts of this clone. The DNA of the CDR3 is TGTGCCAGCAAGAATTTAGTGGACGAGCAGTACTTC. Amino acid sequence: CASKNLVDEQYF. The gene calls are TRBV28 and TRBJ2-7; D ambiguous. The ends were cut back, 7 bases at V and 5 bases at J, with 12 bases in the middle. The germline gives CDR1 MDHEN, CDR2 SYDVKM. The CDR3 has 12 residues.

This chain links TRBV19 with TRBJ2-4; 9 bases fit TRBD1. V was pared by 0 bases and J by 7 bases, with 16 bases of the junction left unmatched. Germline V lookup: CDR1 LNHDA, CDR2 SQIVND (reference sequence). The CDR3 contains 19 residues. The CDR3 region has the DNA TGTGCCAGTAGTATAGAAACGGGACAGGGAGCCAGGAATAGGAACATTCAGTACTTC. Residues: CASSIETGQGARNRNIQYF. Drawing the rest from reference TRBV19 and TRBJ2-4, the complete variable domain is DGGITQSPKYLFRKEGQNVTLSCEQNLNHDAMYWYRQDPGQGLRLIYYSQIVNDFQKGDIAEGYSVSREKKESFPLTVTSAQKNPTAFYLCASSIETGQGARNRNIQYFGAGTRLSVL.

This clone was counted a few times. The CDR3 coding sequence is TGTGCCAGCGGAGGGGACCATTCACCCCTCCACTTT. Translating it yields CASGGDHSPLHF. This chain connects TRBV12-3 or TRBV12-4 to TRBJ1-6; D might be TRBD1 (5 bases). V was shortened by 8 bases and J by 8 bases, with 10 bases between the two germline ends. This CDR3 spans 12 amino acids.

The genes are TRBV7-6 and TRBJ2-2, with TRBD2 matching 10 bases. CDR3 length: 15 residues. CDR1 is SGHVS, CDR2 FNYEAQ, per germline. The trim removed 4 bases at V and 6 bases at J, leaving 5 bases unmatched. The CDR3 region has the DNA TGTGCCAGCAGCTCCCCGGGACTAGCGTCCGGGGAGCTGTTTTTT. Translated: CASSSPGLASGELFF.